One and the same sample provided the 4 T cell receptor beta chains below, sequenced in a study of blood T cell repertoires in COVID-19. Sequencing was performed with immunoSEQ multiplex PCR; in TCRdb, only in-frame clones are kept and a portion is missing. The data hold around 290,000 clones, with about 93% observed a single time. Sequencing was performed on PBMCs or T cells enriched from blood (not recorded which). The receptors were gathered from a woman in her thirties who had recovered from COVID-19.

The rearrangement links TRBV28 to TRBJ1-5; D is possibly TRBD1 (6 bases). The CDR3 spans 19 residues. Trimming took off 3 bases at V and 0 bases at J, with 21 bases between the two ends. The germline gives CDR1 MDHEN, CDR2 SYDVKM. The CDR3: CASSFPLRGRTLSNQPQHF. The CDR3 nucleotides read TGTGCCAGCAGTTTTCCTCTCAGGGGACGAACACTTAGCAATCAGCCCCAGCATTTT.

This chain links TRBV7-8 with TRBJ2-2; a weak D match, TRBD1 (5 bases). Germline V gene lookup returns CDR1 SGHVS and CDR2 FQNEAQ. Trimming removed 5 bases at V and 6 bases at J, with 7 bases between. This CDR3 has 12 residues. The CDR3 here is CASSPTAGELFF. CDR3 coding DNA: TGTGCCAGCAGCCCGACAGCCGGGGAGCTGTTTTTT.

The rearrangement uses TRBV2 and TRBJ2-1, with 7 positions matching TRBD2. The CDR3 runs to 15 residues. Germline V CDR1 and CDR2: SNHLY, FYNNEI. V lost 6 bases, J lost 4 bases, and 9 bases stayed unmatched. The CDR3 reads CASSAWTSSYNEQFF. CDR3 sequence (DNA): TGTGCCAGCAGCGCATGGACTAGTTCGTACAATGAGCAGTTCTTC.

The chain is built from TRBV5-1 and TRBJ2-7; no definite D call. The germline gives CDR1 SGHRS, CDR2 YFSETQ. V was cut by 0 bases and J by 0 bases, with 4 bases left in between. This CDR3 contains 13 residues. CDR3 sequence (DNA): TGCGCCAGCAGCTTGGGGCACTCCTACGAGCAGTACTTC. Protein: CASSLGHSYEQYF. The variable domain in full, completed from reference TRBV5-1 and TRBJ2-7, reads KAGVTQTPRYLIKTRGQQVTLSCSPISGHRSVSWYQQTPGQGLQFLFEYFSETQRNKGNFPGRFSGRQFSNSRSEMNVSTLELGDSALYLCASSLGHSYEQYFGPGTRLTVT.